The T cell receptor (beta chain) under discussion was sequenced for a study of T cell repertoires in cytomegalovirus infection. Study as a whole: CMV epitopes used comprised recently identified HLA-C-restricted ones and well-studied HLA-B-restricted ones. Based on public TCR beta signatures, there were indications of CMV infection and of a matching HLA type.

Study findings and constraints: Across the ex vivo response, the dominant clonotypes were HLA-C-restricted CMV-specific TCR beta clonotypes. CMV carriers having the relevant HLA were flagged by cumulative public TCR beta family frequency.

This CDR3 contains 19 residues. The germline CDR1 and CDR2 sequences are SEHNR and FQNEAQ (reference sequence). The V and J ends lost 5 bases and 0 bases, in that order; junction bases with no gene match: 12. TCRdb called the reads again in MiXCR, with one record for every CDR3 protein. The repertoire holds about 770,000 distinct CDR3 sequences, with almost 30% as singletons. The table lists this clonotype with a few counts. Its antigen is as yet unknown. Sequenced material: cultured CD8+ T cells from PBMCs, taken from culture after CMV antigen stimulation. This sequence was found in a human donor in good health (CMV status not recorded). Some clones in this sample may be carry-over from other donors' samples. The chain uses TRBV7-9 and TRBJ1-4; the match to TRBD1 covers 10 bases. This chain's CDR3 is CASSPLVWDRGPTNEKLFF. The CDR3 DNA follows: TGTGCCAGCAGCCCGCTCGTATGGGACAGGGGTCCAACTAATGAAAAACTGTTTTTT. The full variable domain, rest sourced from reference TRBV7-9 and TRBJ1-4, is DTGVSQNPRHKITKRGQNVTFRCDPISEHNRLYWYRQTLGQGPEFLTYFQNEAQLEKSRLLSDRFSAERPKGSFSTLEIQRTEQGDSAMYLCASSPLVWDRGPTNEKLFFGSGTQLSVL.